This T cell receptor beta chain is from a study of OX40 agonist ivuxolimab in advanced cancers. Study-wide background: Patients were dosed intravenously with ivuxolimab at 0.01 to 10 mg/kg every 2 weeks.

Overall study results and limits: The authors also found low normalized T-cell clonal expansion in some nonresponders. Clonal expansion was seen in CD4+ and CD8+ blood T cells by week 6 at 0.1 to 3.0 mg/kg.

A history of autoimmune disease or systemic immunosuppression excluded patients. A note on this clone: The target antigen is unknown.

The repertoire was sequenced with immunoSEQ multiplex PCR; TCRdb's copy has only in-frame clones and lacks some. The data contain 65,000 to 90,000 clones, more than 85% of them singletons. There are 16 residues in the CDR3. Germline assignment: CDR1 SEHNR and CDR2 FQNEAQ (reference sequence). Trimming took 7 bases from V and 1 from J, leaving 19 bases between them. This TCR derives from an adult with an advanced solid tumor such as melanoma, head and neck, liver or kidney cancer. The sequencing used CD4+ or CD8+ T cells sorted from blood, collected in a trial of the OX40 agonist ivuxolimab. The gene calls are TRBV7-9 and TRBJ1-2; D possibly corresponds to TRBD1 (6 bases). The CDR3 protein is CASILVPEGGNYGYTF. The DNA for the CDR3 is TGTGCCAGCATCCTAGTCCCGGAGGGGGGTAACTATGGCTACACCTTC. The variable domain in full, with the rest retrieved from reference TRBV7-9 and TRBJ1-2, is DTGVSQNPRHKITKRGQNVTFRCDPISEHNRLYWYRQTLGQGPEFLTYFQNEAQLEKSRLLSDRFSAERPKGSFSTLEIQRTEQGDSAMYLCASILVPEGGNYGYTFGSGTRLTVV.